This T cell receptor (beta chain) was sequenced in a study of cytomegalovirus exposure and HLA in healthy donors. As concerns this clone: Its antigen is undetermined.

The CDR3 length is 14 residues. Trimming took 5 bases from V and 2 from J, leaving 10 bases between them. Germline V gene lookup returns CDR1 LNHDA and CDR2 SQIVND (reference sequence). Overall study results and limits: Later analysis associated a missense DCLRE1C variant with TCR beta V- and J-gene trimming. Earlier findings revealed that most TCR beta V segments proved productive either about 90% or about 30% of the time. Among immune exposure information, only CMV serostatus was available. A later analysis reportedly found fewer N-insertions in an Asian-associated ancestry cluster than the roughly 670-donor mean.

With 60 Vbeta and 13 Jbeta primers, the PCR was carried out. Method: immunoSEQ multiplex PCR; TCRdb's copy keeps in-frame clones and lacks some. Here the sample spans 74,000 or so clones, about 65% being singletons. The source is a young woman in good health and CMV-seronegative. The chain carries TRBV19 and TRBJ1-5; the D is unclear. The source material was PBMCs. CDR3: CASSYGMRNQPQHF. The CDR3 DNA sequence: TGTGCCAGTAGTTACGGGATGCGCAATCAGCCCCAGCATTTT.